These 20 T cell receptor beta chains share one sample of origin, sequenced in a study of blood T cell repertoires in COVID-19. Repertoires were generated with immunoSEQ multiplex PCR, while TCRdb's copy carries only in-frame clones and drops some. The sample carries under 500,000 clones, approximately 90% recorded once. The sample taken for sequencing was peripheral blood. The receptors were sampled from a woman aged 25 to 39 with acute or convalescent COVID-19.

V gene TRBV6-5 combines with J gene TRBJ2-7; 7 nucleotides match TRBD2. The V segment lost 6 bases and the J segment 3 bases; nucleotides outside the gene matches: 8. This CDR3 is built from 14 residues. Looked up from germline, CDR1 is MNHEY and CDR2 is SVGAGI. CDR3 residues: CASSLGGESYEQYF. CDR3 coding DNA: TGTGCCAGCAGCCTGGGAGGGGAGAGCTACGAGCAGTACTTC.

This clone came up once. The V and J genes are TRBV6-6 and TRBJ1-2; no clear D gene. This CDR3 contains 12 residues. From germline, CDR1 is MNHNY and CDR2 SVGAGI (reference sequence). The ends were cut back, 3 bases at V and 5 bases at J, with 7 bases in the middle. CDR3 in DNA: TGTGCCAGCAGTTATACAGATTATGGCTACACCTTC. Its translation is CASSYTDYGYTF.

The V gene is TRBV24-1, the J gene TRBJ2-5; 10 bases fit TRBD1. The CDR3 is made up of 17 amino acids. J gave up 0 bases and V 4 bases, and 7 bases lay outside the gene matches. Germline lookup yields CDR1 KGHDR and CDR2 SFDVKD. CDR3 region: CATSDRDRGPHQETQYF. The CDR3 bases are TGTGCCACCAGTGACCGCGACAGGGGGCCACACCAAGAGACCCAGTACTTC.

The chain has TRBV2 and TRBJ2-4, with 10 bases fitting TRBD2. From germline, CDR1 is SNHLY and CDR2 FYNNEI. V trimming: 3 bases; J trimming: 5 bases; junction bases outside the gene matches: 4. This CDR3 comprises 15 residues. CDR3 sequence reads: CASSERGLAENIQYF. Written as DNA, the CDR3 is TGTGCCAGCAGTGAGAGAGGACTAGCGGAAAACATTCAGTACTTC.

CDR3 sequence reads: CASSLGTGFLEQYF. The CDR3 nucleotides read TGTGCCAGCAGCTTAGGGACAGGGTTCCTCGAGCAGTACTTC. The genes are TRBV5-6 and TRBJ2-7; 9 bases map to TRBD1. V was clipped by 2 bases and J by 6 bases; unmatched bases: 6. The CDR3 is 14 amino acids. Germline V CDR1 and CDR2: SGHDT, YYEEEE.

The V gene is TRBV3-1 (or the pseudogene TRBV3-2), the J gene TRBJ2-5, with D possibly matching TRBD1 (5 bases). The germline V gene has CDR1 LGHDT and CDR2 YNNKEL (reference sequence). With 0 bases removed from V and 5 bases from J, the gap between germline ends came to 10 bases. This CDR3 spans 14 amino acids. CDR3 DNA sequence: TGTGCCAGCAGCCAAGATGGGGCTTACGAGACCCAGTACTTC. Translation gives CASSQDGAYETQYF.

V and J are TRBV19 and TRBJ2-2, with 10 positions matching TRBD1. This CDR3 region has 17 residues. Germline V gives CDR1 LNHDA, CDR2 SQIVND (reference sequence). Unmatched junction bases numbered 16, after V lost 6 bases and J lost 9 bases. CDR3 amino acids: CASSLDGTGAKLRELFF. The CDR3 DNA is TGTGCCAGTAGCCTGGATGGGACAGGGGCGAAGCTCCGGGAGCTGTTTTTT.

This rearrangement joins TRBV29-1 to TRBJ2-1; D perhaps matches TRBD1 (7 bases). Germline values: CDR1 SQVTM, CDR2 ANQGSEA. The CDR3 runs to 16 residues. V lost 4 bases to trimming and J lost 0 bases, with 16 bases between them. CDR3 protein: CSVGNYRGLSYNEQFF. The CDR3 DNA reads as TGCAGCGTTGGGAATTACAGGGGACTCTCCTACAATGAGCAGTTCTTC.

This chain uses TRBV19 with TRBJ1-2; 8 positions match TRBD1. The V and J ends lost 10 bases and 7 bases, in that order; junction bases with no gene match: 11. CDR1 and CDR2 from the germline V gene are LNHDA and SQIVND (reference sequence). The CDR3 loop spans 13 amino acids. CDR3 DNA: TGTGCCACCTGGACAGGGACGCGGGTTGGCTACACCTTC. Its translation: CATWTGTRVGYTF.

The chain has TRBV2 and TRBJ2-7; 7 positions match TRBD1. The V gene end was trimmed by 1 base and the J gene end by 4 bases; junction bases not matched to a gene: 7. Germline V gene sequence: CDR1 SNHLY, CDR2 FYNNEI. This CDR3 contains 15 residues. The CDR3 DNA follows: TGTGCCAGCAGTGAAGTCGTGACAGGGTTATACGAGCAGTACTTC. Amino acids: CASSEVVTGLYEQYF.

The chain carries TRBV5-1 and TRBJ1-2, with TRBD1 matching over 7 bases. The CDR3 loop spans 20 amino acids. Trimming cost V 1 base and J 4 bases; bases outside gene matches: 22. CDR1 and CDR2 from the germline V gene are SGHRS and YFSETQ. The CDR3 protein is CASSLIVGTPTQGVGYGYTF. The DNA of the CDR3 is TGCGCCAGCAGCTTGATAGTGGGAACTCCGACTCAGGGGGTAGGCTATGGCTACACCTTC.

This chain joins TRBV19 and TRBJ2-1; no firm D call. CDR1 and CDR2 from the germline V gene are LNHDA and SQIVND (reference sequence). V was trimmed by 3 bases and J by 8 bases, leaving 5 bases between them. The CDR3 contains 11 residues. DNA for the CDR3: TGTGCCAGTAGTATTGGCCATGAGCAGTTCTTC. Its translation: CASSIGHEQFF.

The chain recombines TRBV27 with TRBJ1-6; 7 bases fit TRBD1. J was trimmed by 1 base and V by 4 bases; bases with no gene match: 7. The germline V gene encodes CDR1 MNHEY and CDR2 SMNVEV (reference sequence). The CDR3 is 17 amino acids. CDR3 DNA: TGTGCCAGCAGTTCCCCGGGACAGCGATCCTATAATTCACCCCTCCACTTT. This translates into CASSSPGQRSYNSPLHF.

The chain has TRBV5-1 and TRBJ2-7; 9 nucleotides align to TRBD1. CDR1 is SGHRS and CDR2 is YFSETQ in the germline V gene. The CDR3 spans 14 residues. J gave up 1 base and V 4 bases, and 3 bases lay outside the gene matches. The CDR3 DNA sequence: TGCGCCAGCAGCATGACAGGGGGTTCCTACGAGCAGTACTTC. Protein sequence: CASSMTGGSYEQYF.

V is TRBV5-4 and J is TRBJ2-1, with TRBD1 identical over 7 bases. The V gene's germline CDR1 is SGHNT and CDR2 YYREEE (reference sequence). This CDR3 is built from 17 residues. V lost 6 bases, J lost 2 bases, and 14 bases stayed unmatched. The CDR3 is CASTLPQGEATYNEQFF. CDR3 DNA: TGTGCCAGCACGCTGCCCCAGGGGGAAGCCACCTACAATGAGCAGTTCTTC.

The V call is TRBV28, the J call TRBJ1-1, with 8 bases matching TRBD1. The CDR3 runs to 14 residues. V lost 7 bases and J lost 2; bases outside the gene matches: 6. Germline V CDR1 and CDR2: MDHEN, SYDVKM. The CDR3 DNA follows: TGTGCCAGCAATACGGGACAGGCTAACACTGAAGCTTTCTTT. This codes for CASNTGQANTEAFF.

The CDR3 nucleotides read TGTGCCAGCAGCCCCGGACTAGCCCAAGAGCAGTTCTTC. This codes for CASSPGLAQEQFF. This chain joins TRBV3-1 (or the pseudogene TRBV3-2) and TRBJ2-1; the match to TRBD2 covers 8 bases. Germline loops: CDR1 LGHDT, CDR2 YNNKEL (reference sequence). Trimming at V came to 4 bases and at J to 10 bases, leaving 6 bases not matched to a gene. The CDR3 contains 13 residues.

CDR3 nucleotide sequence: TGTGCCTGGAGTAGGGGGCAGACTAATTCACCCCTCCACTTT. Translating gives CAWSRGQTNSPLHF. The genes are TRBV30 and TRBJ1-6; 7 bases are a match to TRBD1. Trimming at V came to 2 bases and at J to 6 bases, leaving 4 bases not matched to a gene. The germline gives CDR1 GTSNPN, CDR2 SVGIG (reference sequence). This CDR3 has 14 residues. Filled out from reference TRBV30 and TRBJ1-6, the complete variable domain reads SQTIHQWPATLVQPVGSPLSLECTVEGTSNPNLYWYRQAAGRGLQLLFYSVGIGQISSEVPQNLSASRPQDRQFILSSKKLLLSDSGFYLCAWSRGQTNSPLHFGNGTRLTVT.

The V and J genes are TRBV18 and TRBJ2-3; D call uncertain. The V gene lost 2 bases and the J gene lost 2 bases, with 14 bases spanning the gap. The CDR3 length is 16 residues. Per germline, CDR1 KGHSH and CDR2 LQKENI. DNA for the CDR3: TGTGCCAGCTCACCATTTTCGGAAGCGTTCACAGATACGCAGTATTTT. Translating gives CASSPFSEAFTDTQYF.

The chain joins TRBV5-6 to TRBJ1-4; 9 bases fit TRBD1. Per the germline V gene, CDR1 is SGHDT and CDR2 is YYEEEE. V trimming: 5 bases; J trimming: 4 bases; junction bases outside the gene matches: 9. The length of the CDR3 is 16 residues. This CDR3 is CASSSLDRGGNEKLFF. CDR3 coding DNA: TGTGCCAGCAGTTCACTGGACAGGGGCGGTAATGAAAAACTGTTTTTT.